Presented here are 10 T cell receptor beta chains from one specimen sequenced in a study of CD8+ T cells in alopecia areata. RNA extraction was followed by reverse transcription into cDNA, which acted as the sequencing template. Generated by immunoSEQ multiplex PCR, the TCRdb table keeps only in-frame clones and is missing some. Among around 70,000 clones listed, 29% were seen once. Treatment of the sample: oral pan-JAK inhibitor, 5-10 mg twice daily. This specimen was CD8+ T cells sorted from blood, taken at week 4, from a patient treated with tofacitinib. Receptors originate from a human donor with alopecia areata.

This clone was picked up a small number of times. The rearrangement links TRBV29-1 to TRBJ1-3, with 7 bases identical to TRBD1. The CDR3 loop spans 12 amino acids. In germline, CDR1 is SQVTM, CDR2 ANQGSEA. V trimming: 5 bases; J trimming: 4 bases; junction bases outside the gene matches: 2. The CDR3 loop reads CSVPGGGNTIYF. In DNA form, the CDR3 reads TGCAGCGTTCCAGGGGGAGGAAACACCATATATTTT. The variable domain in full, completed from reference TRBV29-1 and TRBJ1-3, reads SAVISQKPSRDICQRGTSLTIQCQVDSQVTMMFWYRQQPGQSLTLIATANQGSEATYESGFVIDKFPISRPNLTFSTLTVSNMSPEDSSIYLCSVPGGGNTIYFGEGSWLTVV.

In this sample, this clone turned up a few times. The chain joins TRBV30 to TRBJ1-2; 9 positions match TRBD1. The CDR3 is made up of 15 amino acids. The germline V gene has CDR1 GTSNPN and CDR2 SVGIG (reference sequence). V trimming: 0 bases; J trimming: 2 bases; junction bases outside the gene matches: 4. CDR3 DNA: TGTGCCTGGAGTGTACGTGGACAGGGGAACTATGGCTACACCTTC. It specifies CAWSVRGQGNYGYTF.

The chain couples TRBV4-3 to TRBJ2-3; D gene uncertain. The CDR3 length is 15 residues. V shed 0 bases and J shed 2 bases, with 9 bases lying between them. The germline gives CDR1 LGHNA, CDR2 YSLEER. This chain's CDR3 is CASSQDLSPTDTQYF. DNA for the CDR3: TGCGCCAGCAGCCAAGACCTTTCCCCCACAGATACGCAGTATTTT.

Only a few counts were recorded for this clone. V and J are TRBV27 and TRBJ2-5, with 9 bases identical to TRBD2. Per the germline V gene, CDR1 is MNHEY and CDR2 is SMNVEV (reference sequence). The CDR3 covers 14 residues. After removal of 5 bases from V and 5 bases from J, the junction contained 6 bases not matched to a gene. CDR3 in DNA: TGTGCCAGCAGTCTGGGGGCGGGAGGGGAGACCCAGTACTTC. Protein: CASSLGAGGETQYF.

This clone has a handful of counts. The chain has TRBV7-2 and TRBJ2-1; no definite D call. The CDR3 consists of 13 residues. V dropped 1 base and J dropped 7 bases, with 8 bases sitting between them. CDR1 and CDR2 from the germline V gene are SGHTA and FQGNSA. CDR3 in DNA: TGTGCCAGCAGCTTAGGCCTGGGAAATGAGCAGTTCTTC. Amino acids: CASSLGLGNEQFF.

Written as DNA, the CDR3 is TGTGCCTTGGAGGGGGGAAGCGCAGATACGCAGTATTTT. Translation gives CALEGGSADTQYF. The chain carries TRBV7-9 and TRBJ2-3; either TRBD1 or TRBD2 may fit D (6 bases each). Looked up from germline, CDR1 is SEHNR and CDR2 is FQNEAQ (reference sequence). V lost 11 bases and J 4 bases, leaving 16 bases between the germline ends. The CDR3 spans 13 residues.

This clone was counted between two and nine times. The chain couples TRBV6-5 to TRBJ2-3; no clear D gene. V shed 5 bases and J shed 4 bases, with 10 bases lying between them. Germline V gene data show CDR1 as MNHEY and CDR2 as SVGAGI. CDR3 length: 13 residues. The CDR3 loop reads CASSARSSDTQYF. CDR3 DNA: TGTGCCAGCAGTGCCCGCTCCTCAGATACGCAGTATTTT.

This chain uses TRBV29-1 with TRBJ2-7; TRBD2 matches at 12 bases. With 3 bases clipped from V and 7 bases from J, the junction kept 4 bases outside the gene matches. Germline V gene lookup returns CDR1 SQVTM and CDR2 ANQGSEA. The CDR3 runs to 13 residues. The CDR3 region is CSVETSGSGEQYF. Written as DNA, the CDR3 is TGCAGCGTTGAGACTAGCGGGAGTGGTGAGCAGTACTTC.

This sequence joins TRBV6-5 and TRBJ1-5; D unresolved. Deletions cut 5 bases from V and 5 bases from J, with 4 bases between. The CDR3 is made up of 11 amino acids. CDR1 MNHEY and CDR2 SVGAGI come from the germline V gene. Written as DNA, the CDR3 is TGTGCCAGCAGTGATTATCAGCCCCAGCATTTT. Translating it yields CASSDYQPQHF.

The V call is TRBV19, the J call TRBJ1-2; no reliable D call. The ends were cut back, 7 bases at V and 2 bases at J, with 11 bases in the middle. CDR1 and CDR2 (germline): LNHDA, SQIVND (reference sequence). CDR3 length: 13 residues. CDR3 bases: TGTGCCAGTACCTCGACGGAAAACTATGGCTACACCTTC. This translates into CASTSTENYGYTF.